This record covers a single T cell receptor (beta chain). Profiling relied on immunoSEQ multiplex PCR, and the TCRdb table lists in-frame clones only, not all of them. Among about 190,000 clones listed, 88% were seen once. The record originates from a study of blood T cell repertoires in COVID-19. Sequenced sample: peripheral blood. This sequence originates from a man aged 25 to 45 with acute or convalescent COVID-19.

The DNA of the CDR3 is TGTGCCAGCAGCTTAGGACAGGGGGGTCAGCCCCAGCATTTT. The encoded protein is CASSLGQGGQPQHF. V and J are TRBV5-6 and TRBJ1-5; 10 bases align to TRBD1. Germline assignment: CDR1 SGHDT and CDR2 YYEEEE. Trimming cost V 2 bases and J 6 bases; bases outside gene matches: 2. CDR3 length: 14 amino acids.